The entry below describes one T cell receptor (beta chain). The clone's antigen remains unknown. Per-nucleotide qualities are absent, and no much larger clonotype sits a single base away. Sequenced on an Illumina HiSeq 2500. Quantitative 5'-RACE with molecular barcodes was the method used to prepare the TCR beta libraries. The original pipeline was this. A new computational method, built on a probabilistic model of VDJ rearrangement, was used to identify disease-linked TCR variants. The public sequencing data were trimmed at Q25 with fastp and processed into clonotypes with MiXCR by TCRdb, which kept only in-frame beta chains. For every CDR3 protein sequence, its rows merge into one entry that carries the most common genes and DNA. The V and J calls and clone size come from TCRdb's table, not from the authors' own analysis. The sample includes under 300,000 distinct CDR3 sequences, with roughly 10% observed a single time. The top ten hold roughly 6.8% of the sample.

CDR1 and CDR2, looked up from the germline V gene (reference sequence), are LGHDT and YNNKEL. The CDR3 holds 16 amino acids from the cysteine to the phenylalanine. The entry retains the CDR3 DNA only, 48 bases that are in frame from base 1. V and J are trimmed by 8 bases and 3 bases, and the gene matches miss 6 bases of the junction. The source of the sample is a study of CD8 T cells in ankylosing spondylitis (dated by TCRdb to about 2017). Background on the whole study: The study set out to find disease-linked TCR variants by profiling T cell receptor beta repertoires in ankylosing spondylitis patients and healthy donors. The whole study cohort included under 140 healthy donors and some 27 ankylosing spondylitis patients. Peripheral blood was sampled, and synovial fluid was additionally collected from ankylosing spondylitis patients. The study at large found these results: The disease-linked clones were reported as significantly enriched in matched synovial fluid samples from ankylosing spondylitis patients. Blood from ankylosing spondylitis patients appeared to be characterized by a TCR beta motif composed of about eight highly homologous amino acid variants. The disease-linked clones showed a CD8+ phenotype and occurred at relatively low frequencies in peripheral blood. Some TCR beta motif variants had previously been reported in synovial fluid and blood of reactive arthritis patients, which suggested common disease-initiation mechanisms.

Here the chain combines TRBV3-1 and TRBJ2-1; 14 bases in the junction line up with TRBD2. The TCR was taken from a male donor with ankylosing spondylitis or in good health (not recorded which). Sequences were obtained from blood, either unsorted or a sorted T cell fraction (not recorded which). The DNA sequence is as follows: TGTGCCAGCTCAAGACTAGCGGGGGGGCTCTACAATGAGCAGTTCTTC. Its protein is CASSRLAGGLYNEQFF.